This T cell receptor beta chain came from a study of T cells expressing NK-cell markers. TCRdb re-called the 5' RACE reads and catalogs CDR3 proteins one per entry, DNA excluded. Recorded for this sample: over 150,000 distinct CDR3 sequences. This CDR3 has 14 amino acids. This sequence joins TRBV12-3 or TRBV12-4 and TRBJ2-1. Sequencing used blood T cells: a sorted CD56 or NKG2C T cell subset, CD4+ or CD8+ T cells, or bulk PBMC T cells (not recorded which). This TCR derives from a woman aged 50 to 65 in good health. The CDR3 spells CASSLSGRWNEQFF.